The entry that follows covers one T cell receptor (beta chain) sequence. Its antigen is unidentified. This CDR3 region has 15 residues. The J segment lost 10 bases and the V segment lost 0 bases, leaving 10 bases of the junction unmatched. CDR1 and CDR2 (germline): SGHDT, YYEEEE. This specimen comes from a study of cytotoxic CD8 clonotypes in ibrutinib-treated CLL. Study-level information: Of the patients, about a dozen were relapsed/refractory, under 16 treatment-naive and fewer than 18 IGHV unmutated. Whole-study results and caveats: Clonality was higher at baseline than in age-matched healthy donors and tracked circulating CD8+ T-cell counts. Ibrutinib response saw clonality rise, and progression saw it return toward baseline.

The method was immunoSEQ multiplex PCR; TCRdb's version includes in-frame clones alone and lacks a portion of them. The profile covers 5,500 to 7,500 clones, with roughly 74% appearing a single time and 5% taken by the ten largest. Sequenced here: PBMCs, sampled before ibrutinib treatment. This TCR came from a human donor with chronic lymphocytic leukemia. The chain employs TRBV5-6 and TRBJ2-1; 7 bases align to TRBD2. The DNA of the CDR3 is TGTGCCAGCAGCTTGGGTTCGGGAGGCACACGGGAGCAGTTCTTC. Residues: CASSLGSGGTREQFF.